These T cell receptor beta chains were read from a single sample in a study of T-cell reconstitution after alpha-beta-depleted transplantation in children. TCRdb used MiXCR to reprocess the PCR reads, holding one entry per CDR3 protein. The sample holds about 400,000 distinct CDR3 sequences, about an eighth seen once. The sequenced sample was PBMCs, obtained from the stem cell graft. The receptors derive from a human donor who donated a stem cell graft to a child with Fanconi anemia. CDR3s include the opening cysteine and the closing phenylalanine or tryptophan.

TRBJ2-6 TRBV9 CASSAEPHRGEWSGANVLTF
TRBJ2-2 TRBV2 CASSERGANTGELFF
TRBJ1-2 TRBV7-8 CASSLLGTGRNYGYTF
TRBJ1-6 TRBV11-2 CASSLSSGNSPLHF
TRBJ2-5 TRBV28 CASSFANKGQETQYF
TRBJ1-1 TRBV6-1 CASSAQGTAEAFF
TRBJ2-2 TRBV6-5 CASSYLSGGVTGELFF
TRBJ2-3 TRBV11-1 CASSPQVFSDTQYF
TRBJ2-3 TRBV7-2 CASRPAGTYTDTQYF
TRBJ2-2 TRBV7-9 CASSLGQGDTGELFF
TRBJ1-1 TRBV5-1 CASTPSGITEAFF
TRBJ2-5 TRBV12-3/TRBV12-4 CASSLKRSSGPQETQYF
TRBJ1-3 TRBV10-3 CAISTDRAGSGNTIYF
TRBJ1-1 TRBV28 CASSSTLGRQGKIEAFF
TRBJ1-2 TRBV5-1 CASSFDRGDGTF
TRBJ2-2 TRBV29-1 CSVGTVNTGELFF
TRBJ2-2 TRBV4-1 CASSQDATGELFF
TRBJ2-3 TRBV4-2 CASSQEKAGGTDTQYF
TRBJ1-1 TRBV6-5 CASSYSGGRNTEAFF
TRBJ2-7 TRBV6-5 CASSYSKGAGEQYF
TRBJ1-1 TRBV5-5 CASSLVAHRERTEAFF
TRBJ2-2 TRBV27 CASRLAGGNTGELFF
TRBJ2-2 TRBV7-2 CASSLYAPGELFF
TRBJ1-1 TRBV9 CASSADPGNTEAFF
TRBJ1-5 TRBV5-4 CASSFEDQPQHF
TRBJ2-1 TRBV29-1 CSVVGTIHYNEQFF
TRBJ2-5 TRBV7-9 CASSLDNSEETQYF
TRBJ2-1 TRBV20-1 CSAWASSYNEQFF
TRBJ2-2 TRBV12-3/TRBV12-4 CASRNEQAEKNTGELFF
TRBJ1-2 TRBV4-3 CASSRGDSVGYTF
TRBJ2-1 TRBV3-1 CASSLTSNEQFF
TRBJ1-5 TRBV19 CASSPLDGNQPQHF
TRBJ1-1 TRBV5-1 CASSTGQGSPEAFF
TRBJ2-7 TRBV7-2 CASSLAAGLTYEQYF
TRBJ1-5 TRBV18 CASSDVAGGNQPQHF
TRBJ2-1 TRBV12-3/TRBV12-4 CASSSTGYNEQFF
TRBJ2-7 TRBV5-6 CASSFGRLYEQYF
TRBJ1-1 TRBV14 CASSQDVNTEAFF
TRBJ1-2 TRBV12-3/TRBV12-4 CASSLPGTGSGYTF
TRBJ1-6 TRBV5-5 CASSTDRGGSPLHF
TRBJ2-7 TRBV4-3 CASARQVTDEQYF
TRBJ1-1 TRBV12-3/TRBV12-4 CASSTSRGGKAFF
TRBJ2-2 TRBV5-1 CASSQGGGRTGELFF
TRBJ2-2 TRBV5-1 CASEEGLATGELFF
TRBJ1-2 TRBV29-1 CSVIADSGYTF
TRBJ2-3 TRBV20-1 CSARDAGTSNGDTQYF
TRBJ2-3 TRBV12-3/TRBV12-4 CASSLWQGALPDTQYF
TRBJ2-1 TRBV28 CASSFLGGDNNEQFF
TRBJ1-1 TRBV19 CASGRDWRAFF
TRBJ2-5 TRBV29-1 CSVGVSGSGTQYF
TRBJ2-1 TRBV12-3/TRBV12-4 CASSITGWDEQFF
TRBJ1-1 TRBV7-2 CASSFAGQGLTEAFF
TRBJ2-5 TRBV4-2 CASSQDPGDYSVKYTQYF
TRBJ1-2 TRBV12-3/TRBV12-4 CASSATGANYGYTF
TRBJ2-1 TRBV15 CATDNTGNNEQFF
TRBJ1-4 TRBV7-9 CASSLVGPDEKLFF
TRBJ2-3 TRBV2 CASSNPGDTQYF
TRBJ2-1 TRBV5-1 CASSVGQGASEQFF
TRBJ2-1 TRBV14 CASSQERTSGYNEQFF
TRBJ2-5 TRBV7-9 CASSLQDRGRLETQYF